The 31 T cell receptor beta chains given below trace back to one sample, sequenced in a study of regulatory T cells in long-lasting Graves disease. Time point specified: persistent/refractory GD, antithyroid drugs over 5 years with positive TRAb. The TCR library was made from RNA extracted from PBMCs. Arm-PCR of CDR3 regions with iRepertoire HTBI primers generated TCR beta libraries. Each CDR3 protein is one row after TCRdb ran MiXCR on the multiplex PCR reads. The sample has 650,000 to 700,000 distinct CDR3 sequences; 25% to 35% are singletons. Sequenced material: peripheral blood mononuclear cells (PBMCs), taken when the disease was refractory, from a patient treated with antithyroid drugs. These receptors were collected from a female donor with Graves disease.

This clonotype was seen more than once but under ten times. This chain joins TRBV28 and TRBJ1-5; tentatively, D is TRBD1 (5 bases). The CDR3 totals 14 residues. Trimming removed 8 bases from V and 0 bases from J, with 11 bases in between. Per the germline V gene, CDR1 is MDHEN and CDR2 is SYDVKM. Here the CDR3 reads CASHEGNSNQPQHF. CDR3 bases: TGTGCCAGCCATGAGGGGAATAGCAATCAGCCCCAGCATTTT.

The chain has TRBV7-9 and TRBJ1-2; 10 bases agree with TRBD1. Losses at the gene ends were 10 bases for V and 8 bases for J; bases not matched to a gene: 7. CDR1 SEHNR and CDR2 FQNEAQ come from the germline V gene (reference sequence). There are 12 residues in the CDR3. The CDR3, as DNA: TGTGCCACCCTCCGGGACAGGGGCGGCTACACCTTC. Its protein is CATLRDRGGYTF.

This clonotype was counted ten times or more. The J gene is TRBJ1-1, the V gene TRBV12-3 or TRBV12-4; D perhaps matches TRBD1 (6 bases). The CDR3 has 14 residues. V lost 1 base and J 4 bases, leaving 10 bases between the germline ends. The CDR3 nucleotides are TGTGCCAGCAGTTTAGACAGGGCTCTCACTGAAGCTTTCTTT. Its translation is CASSLDRALTEAFF.

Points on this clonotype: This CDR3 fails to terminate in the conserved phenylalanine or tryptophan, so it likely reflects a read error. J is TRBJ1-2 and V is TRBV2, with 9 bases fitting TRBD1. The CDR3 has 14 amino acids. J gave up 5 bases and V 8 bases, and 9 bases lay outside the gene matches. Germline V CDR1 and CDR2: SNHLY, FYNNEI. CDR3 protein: CASAPGTGQYGYTL. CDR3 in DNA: TGTGCCAGCGCCCCCGGGACAGGGCAATATGGCTACACCCTC.

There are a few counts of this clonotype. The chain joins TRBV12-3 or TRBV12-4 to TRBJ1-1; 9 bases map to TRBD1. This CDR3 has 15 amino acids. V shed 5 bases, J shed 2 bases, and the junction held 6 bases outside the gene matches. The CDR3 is CASSPHTGGNTEAFF. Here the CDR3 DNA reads TGTGCCAGCAGTCCACATACAGGGGGCAACACTGAAGCTTTCTTT.

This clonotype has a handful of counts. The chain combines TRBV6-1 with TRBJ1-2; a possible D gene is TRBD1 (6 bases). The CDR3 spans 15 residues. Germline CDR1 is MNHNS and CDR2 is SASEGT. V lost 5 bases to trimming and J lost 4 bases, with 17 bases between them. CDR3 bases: TGTGCCAGCAGTACCACCCAACAGGGCTCCTATGGCTACACCTTC. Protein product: CASSTTQQGSYGYTF.

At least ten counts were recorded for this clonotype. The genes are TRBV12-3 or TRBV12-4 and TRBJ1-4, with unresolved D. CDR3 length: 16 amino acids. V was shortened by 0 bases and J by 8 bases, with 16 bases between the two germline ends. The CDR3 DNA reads TGTGCCAGCAGTTTAGCTCCAACCTTGCCGCCAGAAAAACTGTTTTTT. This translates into CASSLAPTLPPEKLFF.

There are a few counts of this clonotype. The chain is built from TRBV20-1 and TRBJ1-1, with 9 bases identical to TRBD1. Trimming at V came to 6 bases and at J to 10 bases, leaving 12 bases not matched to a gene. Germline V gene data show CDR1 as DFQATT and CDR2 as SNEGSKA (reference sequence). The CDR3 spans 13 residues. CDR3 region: CSADNRGPELAFF. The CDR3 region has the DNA TGCAGTGCGGATAACAGGGGGCCAGAATTAGCTTTCTTT.

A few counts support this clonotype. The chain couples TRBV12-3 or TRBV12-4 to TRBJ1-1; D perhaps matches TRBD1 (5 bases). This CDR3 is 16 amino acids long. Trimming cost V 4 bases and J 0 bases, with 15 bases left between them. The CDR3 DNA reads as TGTGCCAGCAGTTCCGGGACGCTAATCATGAACACTGAAGCTTTCTTT. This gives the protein CASSSGTLIMNTEAFF.

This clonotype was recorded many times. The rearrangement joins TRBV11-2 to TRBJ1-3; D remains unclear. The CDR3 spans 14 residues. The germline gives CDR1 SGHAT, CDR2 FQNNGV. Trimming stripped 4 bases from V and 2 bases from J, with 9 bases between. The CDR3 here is CASSSGSTGNTIYF. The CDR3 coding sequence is TGTGCCAGCAGCTCCGGGTCAACTGGAAACACCATATATTTT. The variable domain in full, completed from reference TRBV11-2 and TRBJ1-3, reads EAGVAQSPRYKIIEKRQSVAFWCNPISGHATLYWYQQILGQGPKLLIQFQNNGVVDDSQLPKDRFSAERLKGVDSTLKIQPAKLEDSAVYLCASSSGSTGNTIYFGEGSWLTVV.

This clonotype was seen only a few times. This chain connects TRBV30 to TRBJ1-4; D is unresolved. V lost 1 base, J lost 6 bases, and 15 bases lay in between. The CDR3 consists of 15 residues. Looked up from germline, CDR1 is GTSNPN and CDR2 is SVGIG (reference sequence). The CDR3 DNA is TGTGCCTGGAGTGAGACATCCGGGTTGGATGAAAAACTGTTTTTT. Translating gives CAWSETSGLDEKLFF.

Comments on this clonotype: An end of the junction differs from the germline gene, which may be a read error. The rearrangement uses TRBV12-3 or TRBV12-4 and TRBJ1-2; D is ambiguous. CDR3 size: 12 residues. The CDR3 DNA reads TGTGCCAGCAGTTTAGGGGAGTATGGCTGCACCTTC. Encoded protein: CASSLGEYGCTF.

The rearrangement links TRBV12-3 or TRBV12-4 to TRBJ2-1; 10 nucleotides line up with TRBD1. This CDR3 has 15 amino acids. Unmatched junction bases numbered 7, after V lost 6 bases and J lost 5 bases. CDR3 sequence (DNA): TGTGCCAGCAGGGCTCCGGGACAGGGGCACAATGAGCAGTTCTTC. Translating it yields CASRAPGQGHNEQFF.

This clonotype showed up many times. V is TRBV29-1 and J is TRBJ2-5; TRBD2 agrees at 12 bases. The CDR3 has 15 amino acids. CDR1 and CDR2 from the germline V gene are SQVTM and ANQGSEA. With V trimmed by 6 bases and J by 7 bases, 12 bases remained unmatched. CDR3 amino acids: CSVGRGASGGGTQYF. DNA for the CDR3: TGCAGCGTAGGCCGAGGGGCTAGCGGGGGGGGGACCCAGTACTTC.

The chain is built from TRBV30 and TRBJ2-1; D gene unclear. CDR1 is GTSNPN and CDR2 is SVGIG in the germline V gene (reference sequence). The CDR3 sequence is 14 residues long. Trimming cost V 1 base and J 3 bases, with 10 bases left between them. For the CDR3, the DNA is TGTGCCTGGAGTGATGGCGGAGACTACAATGAGCAGTTCTTC. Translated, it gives CAWSDGGDYNEQFF.

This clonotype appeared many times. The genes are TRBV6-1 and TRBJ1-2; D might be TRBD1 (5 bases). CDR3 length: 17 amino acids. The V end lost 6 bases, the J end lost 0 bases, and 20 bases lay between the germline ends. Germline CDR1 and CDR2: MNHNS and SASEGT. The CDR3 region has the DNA TGTGCCAGCAGCTCGCTCCCGGGGGTGCGAGCTAACTATGGCTACACCTTC. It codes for CASSSLPGVRANYGYTF.

The CDR3 loop is CATSRDTRQGREVHGYTF. The CDR3 DNA reads as TGTGCCACCAGCAGAGACACTCGCCAGGGCAGGGAAGTACACGGCTACACCTTC. The J gene is TRBJ1-2, the V gene TRBV15; D is perhaps TRBD1 (5 bases). CDR1 is LNHNV and CDR2 is YYDKDF in the germline V gene (reference sequence). There are 18 residues in the CDR3. V lost 0 bases and J lost 8, with 25 bases in between.

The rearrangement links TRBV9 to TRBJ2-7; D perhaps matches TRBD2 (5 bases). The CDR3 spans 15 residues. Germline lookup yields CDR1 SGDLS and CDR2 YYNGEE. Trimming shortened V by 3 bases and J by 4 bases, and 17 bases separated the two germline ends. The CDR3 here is CASSALPGGRYEQYF. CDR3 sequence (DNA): TGTGCCAGCAGCGCACTACCAGGCGGGCGGTACGAGCAGTACTTC.

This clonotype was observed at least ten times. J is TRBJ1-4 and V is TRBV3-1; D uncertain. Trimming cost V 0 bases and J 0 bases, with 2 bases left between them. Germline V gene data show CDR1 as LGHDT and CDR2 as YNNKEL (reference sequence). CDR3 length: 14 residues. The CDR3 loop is CASSQESTNEKLFF. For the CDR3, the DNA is TGTGCCAGCAGCCAAGAGTCAACTAATGAAAAACTGTTTTTT.

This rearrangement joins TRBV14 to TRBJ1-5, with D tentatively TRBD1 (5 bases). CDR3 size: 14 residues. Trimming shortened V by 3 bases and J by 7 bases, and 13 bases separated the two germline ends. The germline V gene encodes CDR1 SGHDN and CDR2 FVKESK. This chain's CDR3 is CASSHERGIQPQHF. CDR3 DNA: TGTGCCAGCAGCCACGAGCGGGGGATCCAGCCCCAGCATTTT.

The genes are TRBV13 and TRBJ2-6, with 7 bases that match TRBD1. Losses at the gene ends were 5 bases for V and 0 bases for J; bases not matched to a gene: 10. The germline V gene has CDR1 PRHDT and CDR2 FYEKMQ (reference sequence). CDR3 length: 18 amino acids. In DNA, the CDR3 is TGTGCCAGCAGCCTACTAGGGACAGTGACCTCTGGGGCCAACGTCCTGACTTTC. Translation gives CASSLLGTVTSGANVLTF.

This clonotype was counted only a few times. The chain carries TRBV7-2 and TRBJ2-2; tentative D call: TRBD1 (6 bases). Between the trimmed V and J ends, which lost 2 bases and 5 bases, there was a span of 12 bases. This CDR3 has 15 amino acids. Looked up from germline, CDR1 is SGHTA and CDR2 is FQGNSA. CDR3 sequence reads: CASSLQGQRTGELFF. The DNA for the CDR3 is TGTGCCAGCAGCTTACAGGGGCAACGAACCGGGGAGCTGTTTTTT.

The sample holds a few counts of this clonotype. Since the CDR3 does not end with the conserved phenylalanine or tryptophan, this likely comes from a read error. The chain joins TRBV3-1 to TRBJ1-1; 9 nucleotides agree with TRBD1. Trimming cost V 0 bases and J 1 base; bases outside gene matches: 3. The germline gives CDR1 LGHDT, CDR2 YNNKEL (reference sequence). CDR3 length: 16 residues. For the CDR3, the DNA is TGTGCCAGCAGCCAAGAACCGGGACAGGGGAACACTGAAGCTTTCTCT. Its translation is CASSQEPGQGNTEAFS.

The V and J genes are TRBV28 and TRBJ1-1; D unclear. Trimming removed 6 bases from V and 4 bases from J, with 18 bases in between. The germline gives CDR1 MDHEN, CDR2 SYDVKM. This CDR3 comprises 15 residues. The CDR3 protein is CASSNFGNMSTEAFF. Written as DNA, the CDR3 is TGTGCCAGCAGCAATTTTGGGAACATGAGCACTGAAGCTTTCTTT.

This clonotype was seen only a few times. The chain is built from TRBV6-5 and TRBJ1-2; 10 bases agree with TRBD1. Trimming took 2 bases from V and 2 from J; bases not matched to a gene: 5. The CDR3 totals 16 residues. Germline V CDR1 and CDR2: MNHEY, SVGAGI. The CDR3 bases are TGTGCCAGCAGTTACCGAAGACAGGGGGCCAACTATGGCTACACCTTC. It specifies CASSYRRQGANYGYTF.

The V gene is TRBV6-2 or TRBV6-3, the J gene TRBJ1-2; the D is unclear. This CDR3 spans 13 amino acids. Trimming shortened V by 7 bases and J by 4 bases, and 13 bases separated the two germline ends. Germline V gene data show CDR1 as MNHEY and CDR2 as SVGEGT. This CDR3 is CASTNGVSYGYTF. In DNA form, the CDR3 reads TGTGCCAGCACCAACGGGGTCAGCTATGGCTACACCTTC.

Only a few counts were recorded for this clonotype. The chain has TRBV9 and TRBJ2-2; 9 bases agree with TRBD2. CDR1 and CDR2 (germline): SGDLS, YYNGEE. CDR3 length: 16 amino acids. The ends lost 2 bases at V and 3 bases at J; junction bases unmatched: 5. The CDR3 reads CASSVSGRWDTGELFF. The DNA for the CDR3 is TGTGCCAGCAGCGTTAGCGGGAGATGGGACACCGGGGAGCTGTTTTTT.

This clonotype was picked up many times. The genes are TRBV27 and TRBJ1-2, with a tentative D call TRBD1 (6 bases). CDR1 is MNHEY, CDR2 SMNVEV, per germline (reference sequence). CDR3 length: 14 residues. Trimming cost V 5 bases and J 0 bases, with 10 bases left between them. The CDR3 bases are TGTGCCAGCAGTGGAGGACAGACTAACTATGGCTACACCTTC. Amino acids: CASSGGQTNYGYTF.

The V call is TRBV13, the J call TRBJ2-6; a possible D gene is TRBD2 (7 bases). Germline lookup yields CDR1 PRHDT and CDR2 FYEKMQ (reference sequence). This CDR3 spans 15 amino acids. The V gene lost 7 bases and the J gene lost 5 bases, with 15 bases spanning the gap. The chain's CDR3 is CASIEGGPRANVLTF. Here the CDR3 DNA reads TGTGCCAGCATCGAGGGGGGGCCGAGGGCCAACGTCCTGACTTTC.

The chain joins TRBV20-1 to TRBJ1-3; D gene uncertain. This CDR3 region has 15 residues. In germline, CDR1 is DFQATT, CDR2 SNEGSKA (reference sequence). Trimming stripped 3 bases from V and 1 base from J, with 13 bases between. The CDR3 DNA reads TGCAGTGCTAGGCTGATGAGTTGGTCTGGAAACACCATATATTTT. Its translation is CSARLMSWSGNTIYF.

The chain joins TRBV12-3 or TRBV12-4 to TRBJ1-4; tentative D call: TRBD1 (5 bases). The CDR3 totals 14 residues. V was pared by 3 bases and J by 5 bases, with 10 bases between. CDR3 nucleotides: TGTGCCAGCAGTTTTAAGGGACGAAATGAAAAACTGTTTTTT. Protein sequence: CASSFKGRNEKLFF.